These T cell receptor beta chains were read from a single sample in a study of blood T cell repertoires in COVID-19. Produced via immunoSEQ multiplex PCR; TCRdb's table is partial and in-frame only. The sample has approximately 240,000 clones, approximately 80% seen once; the top ten hold about 1.4%. Specimen: peripheral blood. These receptors were obtained from a woman aged 40-49 years who had recovered from COVID-19. Each CDR3 is given with its conserved first and last residue. A D gene is named only where the DNA matches it firmly. A row's size may be missing; if present it is once, few, many or a size class.

.	TRBD1	TRBV3-1/TRBV3-2	TRBJ1-2	TGTGCCAGCAGCACGACAGGGAAGGATGGCTACACCTTC	CASSTTGKDGYTF
.	.	TRBV25-1	TRBJ2-7	TGTGCCAGCAGGGGGCCCGACGAGCAGTACTTC	CASRGPDEQYF
once	.	TRBV5-1	TRBJ1-6	TGCGCCAGCAGCTTGGCCGGCGGTAATTCACCCCTCCACTTT	CASSLAGGNSPLHF
few	.	TRBV3-1/TRBV3-2	TRBJ1-3	TGTGCCAGCAGTCGATATCTCGGACAGATCTCTGGAAACACCATATATTTT	CASSRYLGQISGNTIYF
.	.	TRBV6-5	TRBJ1-2	TGTGCCAGCAGTTACATGGATGCGGATGGCTACACCTTC	CASSYMDADGYTF
.	.	TRBV3-1/TRBV3-2	TRBJ2-5	TGTGCCAGCAGCCAAGTCCAGGGGAGCGTAGAGACCCAGTACTTC	CASSQVQGSVETQYF
.	TRBD1	TRBV7-2	TRBJ1-6	TGTGCCAGCAGCTCTAGGGGGGTCGCAGGGGGCGCGGGGTCACCCCTCCACTTT	CASSSRGVAGGAGSPLHF
.	TRBD1	TRBV12-5	TRBJ1-2	TGTGCTAGTGGGTTAACCGGGACAGGGGGCCCGGTTGCCTATGGCTACACCTTC	CASGLTGTGGPVAYGYTF
.	.	TRBV10-2	TRBJ1-4	TGCGCCAGCAGTAAACGGGGGGATGAAAAACTGTTTTTT	CASSKRGDEKLFF
.	.	TRBV19	TRBJ1-5	TGTGCCAGTAGTTTCGTACCAGGGAATCAGCCCCAGCATTTT	CASSFVPGNQPQHF
many	.	TRBV14	TRBJ2-7	TGTGCCAGCAGCCAAGCACTGGACGGGGGAAACGAGCAGTACTTC	CASSQALDGGNEQYF
.	.	TRBV18	TRBJ2-7	TGTGCCAGCTCACCGGGGGCGCCTCTTCGGGAGCAGTACTTC	CASSPGAPLREQYF
.	.	TRBV5-1	TRBJ1-3	TGCGCCAGCAGCTTGGGCGGGTACTCTGGAAACACCATATATTTT	CASSLGGYSGNTIYF
.	.	TRBV12-3/TRBV12-4	TRBJ2-1	TGTGCCAGCAGATCCTCAGGGTCGGATGAGCAGTTCTTC	CASRSSGSDEQFF
.	TRBD2	TRBV9	TRBJ2-3	TGTGCCAGCAGCGGGACTAGCGGGGGGTGGGATACGCAGTATTTT	CASSGTSGGWDTQYF
.	.	TRBV6-5	TRBJ1-2	TGTGCCAGCAGGACAGGCCCGGGAGGTGGCTACACCTTC	CASRTGPGGGYTF
.	.	TRBV27	TRBJ1-1	TGTGCCAGCAGGATACATACAGGGAGGGGCACTGAAGCTTTCTTT	CASRIHTGRGTEAFF
.	TRBD2	TRBV19	TRBJ2-7	TGTGCCAGTAGTAGTCGACTAGCGGGGGGCCTCTACGAGCAGTACTTC	CASSSRLAGGLYEQYF
few	TRBD2	TRBV18	TRBJ2-7	TGTGCCAGCTCACCACCAACTAGCGGCAACGAGCAGTACTTC	CASSPPTSGNEQYF
.	.	TRBV6-5	TRBJ1-3	TGTGCCAGCAGTTCCCTCCTTGGAAACACCATATATTTT	CASSSLLGNTIYF
.	TRBD2	TRBV5-4	TRBJ2-3	TGTGCCAGCAGCTTGGGGGGACTAGCGGGGGTCACATTCACAGATACGCAGTATTTT	CASSLGGLAGVTFTDTQYF
once	TRBD1	TRBV7-9	TRBJ2-7	TGTGCCAGCAGCCAGGGGACAGCGGCATACGAGCAGTACTTC	CASSQGTAAYEQYF
.	TRBD2	TRBV6-2/TRBV6-3	TRBJ2-3	TGTGCCAGCAGCCGTAGACTAGCGGGGCACGAGACAGATACGCAGTATTTT	CASSRRLAGHETDTQYF
few	.	TRBV18	TRBJ1-1	TGTGCCAGCTCACCTGGGCCCCGTCAAGCTTTCTTT	CASSPGPRQAFF
.	.	TRBV19	TRBJ2-6	TGTGCCAGTAGCCCCCCAGGGTACGGGGCCAACGTCCTGACTTTC	CASSPPGYGANVLTF